The 14 T cell receptor beta chains given below trace back to one sample, sequenced in a study of cytomegalovirus exposure and HLA in healthy donors. The PCR was carried out with 60 Vbeta primers and 13 Jbeta primers. Using immunoSEQ multiplex PCR, the repertoire was profiled, and TCRdb retains in-frame clones only, with some absent. This table holds approximately 150,000 clones, 68% found once. The material sequenced was PBMCs. The receptors stem from a man aged 30 to 39 in good health and CMV-seropositive.

V is TRBV6-5 and J is TRBJ2-7; 11 bases line up with TRBD1. The CDR3 is 15 amino acids. Germline CDR1 and CDR2: MNHEY and SVGAGI. V shed 0 bases, J shed 4 bases, and the junction held 2 bases outside the gene matches. This CDR3 reads CASSYSGTGGYEQYF. In DNA, the CDR3 is TGTGCCAGCAGTTACTCGGGGACAGGGGGTTACGAGCAGTACTTC.

The CDR3 reads CASSSPTSGSRATQYF. The CDR3 region has the DNA TGTGCCAGCAGTTCGCCGACTAGCGGGAGTAGGGCTACGCAGTATTTT. The chain has TRBV6-5 and TRBJ2-3; 12 bases map to TRBD2. V shed 4 bases, J shed 8 bases, and the junction held 10 bases outside the gene matches. Germline values: CDR1 MNHEY, CDR2 SVGAGI. This CDR3 region has 16 residues.

The chain joins TRBV5-6 to TRBJ2-3; possibly TRBD1 for D (6 bases). Trimming shortened V by 4 bases and J by 4 bases, and 16 bases separated the two germline ends. The germline CDR1 and CDR2 sequences are SGHDT and YYEEEE. The CDR3 totals 15 residues. This CDR3 is CASSHEQGRADTQYF. CDR3 nucleotides: TGTGCCAGCAGCCATGAACAGGGTAGGGCAGATACGCAGTATTTT.

The chain carries TRBV2 and TRBJ1-5, with 7 bases lining up with TRBD1. The V gene's germline CDR1 is SNHLY and CDR2 FYNNEI. This CDR3 comprises 15 residues. J was trimmed by 2 bases and V by 5 bases; bases with no gene match: 6. This CDR3 is CASSPNTGGNQPQHF. CDR3 sequence (DNA): TGTGCCAGCAGTCCTAATACAGGGGGCAATCAGCCCCAGCATTTT.

J is TRBJ2-2 and V is TRBV9; TRBD2 matches at 8 bases. The CDR3 is 17 residues long. With 0 bases clipped from V and 5 bases from J, the junction kept 9 bases outside the gene matches. CDR1 and CDR2 (germline): SGDLS, YYNGEE. The CDR3: CASSVAGSGGVTGELFF. The CDR3 DNA reads as TGTGCCAGCAGCGTAGCTGGATCGGGAGGGGTGACCGGGGAGCTGTTTTTT.

J is TRBJ1-5 and V is TRBV30; 7 bases agree with TRBD1. The CDR3 extends over 14 amino acids. Losses at the gene ends were 2 bases for V and 9 bases for J; bases not matched to a gene: 10. The germline CDR1 and CDR2 sequences are GTSNPN and SVGIG (reference sequence). The CDR3 bases are TGTGCCTGGAGTTGGACAGGAGGGAAGACGCCCCAGCATTTT. This gives the protein CAWSWTGGKTPQHF. The whole variable domain, filled in from reference TRBV30 and TRBJ1-5, reads SQTIHQWPATLVQPVGSPLSLECTVEGTSNPNLYWYRQAAGRGLQLLFYSVGIGQISSEVPQNLSASRPQDRQFILSSKKLLLSDSGFYLCAWSWTGGKTPQHFGDGTRLSIL.

This clone was seen a single time. The chain links TRBV18 to TRBJ2-1; TRBD2 aligns across 7 bases. The CDR3 covers 17 residues. J was trimmed by 8 bases and V by 3 bases; bases with no gene match: 16. CDR1 is KGHSH, CDR2 LQKENI, per germline. CDR3 bases: TGTGCCAGCTCACCGCCTACTGCTGGCGGGAGTCACCATGAGCAGTTCTTC. It translates to CASSPPTAGGSHHEQFF.

The CDR3 DNA is TGTGCCAGTAATTTGAGGGCGGGATCCAACGAGCAGTACTTC. This codes for CASNLRAGSNEQYF. The chain carries TRBV19 and TRBJ2-7, with D possibly being TRBD2 (6 bases). The CDR3 is 14 residues long. V was pared by 7 bases and J by 5 bases, with 18 bases between. Looked up from germline, CDR1 is LNHDA and CDR2 is SQIVND (reference sequence).

V usage is TRBV28 and J usage is TRBJ2-1; the match to TRBD2 covers 7 bases. V was pared by 5 bases and J by 5 bases, with 12 bases of the junction left unmatched. From germline, CDR1 is MDHEN and CDR2 SYDVKM. This CDR3 has 16 amino acids. DNA of the CDR3: TGTGCCAGCAGTACATTCTCAGCGGGAATCGACAATGAGCAGTTCTTC. Translation gives CASSTFSAGIDNEQFF.

This clone was counted a few times. The rearrangement joins TRBV28 to TRBJ1-1; 7 nucleotides match TRBD1. After removal of 8 bases from V and 1 base from J, the junction contained 10 bases not matched to a gene. The germline CDR1 and CDR2 sequences are MDHEN and SYDVKM. This CDR3 comprises 15 residues. The CDR3 coding sequence is TGTGCCAGCGGACAACAGGGGCGGAAGAACACTGAAGCTTTCTTT. It specifies CASGQQGRKNTEAFF.

The chain has TRBV5-1 and TRBJ1-2, with 8 nucleotides matching TRBD1. CDR3 length: 16 residues. The V and J ends lost 4 bases and 4 bases, in that order; junction bases with no gene match: 12. The germline V gene has CDR1 SGHRS and CDR2 YFSETQ. The CDR3 DNA is TGCGCCAGCAGCCTGGGACAGGCTGTTGACCCCTATGGCTACACCTTC. It encodes CASSLGQAVDPYGYTF.

The genes are TRBV2 and TRBJ2-3; D might be TRBD2 (6 bases). The CDR3 has 15 residues. The germline CDR1 and CDR2 sequences are SNHLY and FYNNEI. V was pared by 3 bases and J by 5 bases, with 15 bases between. In DNA, the CDR3 is TGTGCCAGCAGTGACAGGGAGGCTCGAAAAGATACGCAGTATTTT. Translated: CASSDREARKDTQYF.

Comments on this clone: Mismatch with germline at one junction end may stem from a read error. The chain links TRBV5-1 to TRBJ2-1, with TRBD1 as a possible D gene (5 bases). The CDR3 has 15 residues. Germline CDR1 and CDR2: SGHRS and YFSETQ. The CDR3 nucleotides are TGCGCCAGCAGCTTGGTCCAGGGAATCTACAATGAACAGTTCTTC. Amino acids: CASSLVQGIYNEQFF.

This clone showed up just a few times. The gene calls are TRBV5-6 and TRBJ2-5; D might be TRBD2 (6 bases). The V gene lost 4 bases and the J gene lost 3 bases, with 16 bases spanning the gap. CDR3 length: 15 amino acids. The germline gives CDR1 SGHDT, CDR2 YYEEEE. The CDR3 reads CASSPGLELEETQYF. Written as DNA, the CDR3 is TGTGCCAGCAGCCCGGGACTGGAGCTAGAAGAGACCCAGTACTTC.